The T cell receptor (beta chain) described here comes from a study of blood T cells in healthy people across ages (dated by TCRdb to between 2014 and 2016). Study-wide context: In model experiments, roughly one uniquely barcoded TCR beta cDNA molecule per two T cells was captured by template switching. Two additional independent replicas of 1 million unique cDNA reads from the same blood draw were analyzed for two donors (one aged 18 to 30 and one aged 80 or older). Four age groups were formed from the donors: young (average approximately 17 years), middle-aged (around 37), aged (about 62) and long-lived (about 80). Using deep sequencing normalized with unique cDNA molecular identifiers, the study measured how TCR beta repertoire diversity changes with age. To avoid experimental bias, donors of different ages were distributed randomly across sequencing lanes. Summary of the overall study and its limitations: Bulk unsorted PBMC profiling prevented conclusive comparison of naive and antigen-experienced compartments. Observed TCR beta diversity correlated strongly with the percentage of naive T cells measured by flow cytometry. Compared with the aged group, the long-lived group had more naive CD4+ T cells, fewer expanded clones and increased TCR diversity, suggesting age selection. Because donor CMV infection status was unknown, age-related changes in expanded clonotypes were potentially confounded. As age increased, observed TCR beta diversity per million T cells dropped in a roughly linear way, and a significant reduction was already evident by age 40. Total diversity estimates from one million sequenced T cells were considered lower bounds and underestimates.

Libraries came from 5' RACE. The data were produced on an Illumina HiSeq 2500. The second PCR ran for about 6 to 12 cycles and used a J-beta primer mix along with a sample-barcoded 5' primer. A unique molecular identifier was introduced onto each TCR beta cDNA molecule by a template-switch 5' adaptor carrying 12 random nucleotides. At least 2.5 million CDR3-containing paired-end reads were obtained from each sample. The Mint cDNA synthesis kit, primed by a TRBC-specific oligonucleotide, was used to synthesize first-strand cDNA from all RNA. All cDNA was treated with uracil-DNA glycosylase and then went through a first 18-cycle PCR with the universal primers M1SS and BC2_uni_R. As for the original processing: For normalization, 1 million high-quality reads were randomly selected from each sample, with every read carrying a distinct molecular identifier. Reads with shared molecular identifiers were discarded instead of being binned into consensus sequences. CDR3 identification, clonotype clustering and error correction used MiTCR with a Q25 quality threshold and the strictest error-elimination algorithm. A nonparametric unseen species model using Euler transformation provided a lower-bound estimate of total TCR beta diversity. TCRdb trimmed the raw reads at Q25, called clones with MiXCR and kept productive beta chains. For every CDR3 protein sequence, its rows merge into one entry that carries the most common genes and DNA. The V and J calls reflect TCRdb's pipeline rather than the authors' work. This sample lists 850,000 to 1,300,000 distinct CDR3 sequences; more than 35% were detected once. The top ten constitute under 20% of the sample.

The CDR3 covers 15 residues, taking in both the cysteine and the phenylalanine. The sequence is cut down to CDR3 DNA, 45 bases in frame from base 1. According to the germline V gene, CDR1 reads LGHNA and CDR2 reads YSLEER. As to this clonotype: This receptor's antigen is unknown. Per-base quality was not reported, and no clone a single base away is much larger than it.

The donors were around 39 Caucasian individuals from Russia, aged roughly 6 to 100 years, who were systemically healthy. Each donor gave around 9.9 milliliters of peripheral blood, collected into EDTA-treated Vacutainer tubes. Ficoll-Paque density-gradient centrifugation was used to isolate PBMCs, with at least 6.5 million obtained per sample. Trizol reagent was used to extract total RNA from PBMCs, with at least 5.5 micrograms per sample. For every donor, flow cytometry on a PBMC aliquot measured the percentage of naive CD45RAhigh/CD27high T cells. Sequencing used blood. This chain joins TRBV4-3 to TRBJ2-5; possibly the D gene is TRBD2, per 5 matching bases. TRBJ2-7 matches the DNA end more closely, so the J call is doubtful. This TCR came from a woman in her fifties or sixties in good health. The bases read TGCGCCAGCAGCCAAGACGGGTCGGGGATTGACGAGCAGTACTTC. The translation is CASSQDGSGIDEQYF.